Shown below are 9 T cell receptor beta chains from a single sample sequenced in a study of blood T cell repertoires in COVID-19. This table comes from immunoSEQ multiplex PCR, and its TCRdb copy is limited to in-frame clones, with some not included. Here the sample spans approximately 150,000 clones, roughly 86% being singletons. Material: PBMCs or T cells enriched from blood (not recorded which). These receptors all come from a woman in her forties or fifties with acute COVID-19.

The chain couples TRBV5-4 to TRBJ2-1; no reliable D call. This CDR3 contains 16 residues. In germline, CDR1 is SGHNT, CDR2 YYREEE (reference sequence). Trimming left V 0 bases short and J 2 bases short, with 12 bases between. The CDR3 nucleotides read TGTGCCAGCAGCTTGGCCCTGGCGGAAACCTACAATGAGCAGTTCTTC. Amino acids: CASSLALAETYNEQFF.

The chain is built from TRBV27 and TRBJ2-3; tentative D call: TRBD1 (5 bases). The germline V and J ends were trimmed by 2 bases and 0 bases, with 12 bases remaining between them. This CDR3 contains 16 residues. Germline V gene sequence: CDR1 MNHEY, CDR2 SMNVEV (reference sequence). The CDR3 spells CASSLRGRSSTDTQYF. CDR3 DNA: TGTGCCAGCAGTTTAAGGGGCCGCTCGAGCACAGATACGCAGTATTTT.

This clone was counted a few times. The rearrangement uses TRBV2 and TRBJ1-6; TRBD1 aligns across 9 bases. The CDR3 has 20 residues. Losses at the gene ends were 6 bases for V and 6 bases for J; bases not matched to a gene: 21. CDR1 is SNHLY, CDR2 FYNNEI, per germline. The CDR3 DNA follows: TGTGCCAGCAGCTATCTCCCGGGACAGGGATTAGGAGGGGGTAATTCACCCCTCCACTTT. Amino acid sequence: CASSYLPGQGLGGGNSPLHF.

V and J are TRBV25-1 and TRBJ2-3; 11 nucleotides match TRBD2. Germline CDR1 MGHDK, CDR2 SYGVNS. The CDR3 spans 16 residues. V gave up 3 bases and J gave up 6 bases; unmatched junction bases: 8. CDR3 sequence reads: CASSENILAGVDTQYF. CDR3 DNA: TGTGCCAGCAGTGAGAACATACTAGCGGGAGTTGATACGCAGTATTTT.

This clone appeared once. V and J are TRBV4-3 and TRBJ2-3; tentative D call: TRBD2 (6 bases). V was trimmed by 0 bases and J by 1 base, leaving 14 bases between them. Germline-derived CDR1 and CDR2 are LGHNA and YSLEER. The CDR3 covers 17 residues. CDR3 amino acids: CASSQELPGEGTDTQYF. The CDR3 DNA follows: TGCGCCAGCAGCCAAGAACTTCCGGGAGAGGGCACAGATACGCAGTATTTT.

The CDR3 DNA reads TGTGCCAGCACGAGACAGCGCGATGAAAAACTGTTTTTT. This translates into CASTRQRDEKLFF. The chain recombines TRBV6-5 with TRBJ1-4; D is perhaps TRBD1 (5 bases). This CDR3 is built from 13 residues. V lost 7 bases and J 6 bases, leaving 12 bases between the germline ends. The germline V gene encodes CDR1 MNHEY and CDR2 SVGAGI.

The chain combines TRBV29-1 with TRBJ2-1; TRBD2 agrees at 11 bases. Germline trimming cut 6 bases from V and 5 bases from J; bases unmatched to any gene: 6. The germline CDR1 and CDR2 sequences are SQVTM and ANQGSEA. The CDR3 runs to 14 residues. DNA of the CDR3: TGCAGCGTCTTAGCGGGAGGGCCCAACAATGAGCAGTTCTTC. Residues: CSVLAGGPNNEQFF.

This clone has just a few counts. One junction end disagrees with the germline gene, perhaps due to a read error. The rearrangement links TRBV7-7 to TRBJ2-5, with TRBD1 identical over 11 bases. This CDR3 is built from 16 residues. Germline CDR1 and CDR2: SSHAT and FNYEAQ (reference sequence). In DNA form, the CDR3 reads TGTGCTAGCAGCTTAGCTGGACAGGGGGCTGGAGAGACCCAGTACTTC. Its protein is CASSLAGQGAGETQYF.

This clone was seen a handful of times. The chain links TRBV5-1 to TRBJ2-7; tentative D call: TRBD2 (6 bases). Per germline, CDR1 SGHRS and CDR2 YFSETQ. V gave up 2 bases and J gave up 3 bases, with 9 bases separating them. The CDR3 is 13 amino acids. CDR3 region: CASSLVGGYEQYF. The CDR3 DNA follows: TGCGCCAGCAGCTTAGTGGGAGGCTACGAGCAGTACTTC.